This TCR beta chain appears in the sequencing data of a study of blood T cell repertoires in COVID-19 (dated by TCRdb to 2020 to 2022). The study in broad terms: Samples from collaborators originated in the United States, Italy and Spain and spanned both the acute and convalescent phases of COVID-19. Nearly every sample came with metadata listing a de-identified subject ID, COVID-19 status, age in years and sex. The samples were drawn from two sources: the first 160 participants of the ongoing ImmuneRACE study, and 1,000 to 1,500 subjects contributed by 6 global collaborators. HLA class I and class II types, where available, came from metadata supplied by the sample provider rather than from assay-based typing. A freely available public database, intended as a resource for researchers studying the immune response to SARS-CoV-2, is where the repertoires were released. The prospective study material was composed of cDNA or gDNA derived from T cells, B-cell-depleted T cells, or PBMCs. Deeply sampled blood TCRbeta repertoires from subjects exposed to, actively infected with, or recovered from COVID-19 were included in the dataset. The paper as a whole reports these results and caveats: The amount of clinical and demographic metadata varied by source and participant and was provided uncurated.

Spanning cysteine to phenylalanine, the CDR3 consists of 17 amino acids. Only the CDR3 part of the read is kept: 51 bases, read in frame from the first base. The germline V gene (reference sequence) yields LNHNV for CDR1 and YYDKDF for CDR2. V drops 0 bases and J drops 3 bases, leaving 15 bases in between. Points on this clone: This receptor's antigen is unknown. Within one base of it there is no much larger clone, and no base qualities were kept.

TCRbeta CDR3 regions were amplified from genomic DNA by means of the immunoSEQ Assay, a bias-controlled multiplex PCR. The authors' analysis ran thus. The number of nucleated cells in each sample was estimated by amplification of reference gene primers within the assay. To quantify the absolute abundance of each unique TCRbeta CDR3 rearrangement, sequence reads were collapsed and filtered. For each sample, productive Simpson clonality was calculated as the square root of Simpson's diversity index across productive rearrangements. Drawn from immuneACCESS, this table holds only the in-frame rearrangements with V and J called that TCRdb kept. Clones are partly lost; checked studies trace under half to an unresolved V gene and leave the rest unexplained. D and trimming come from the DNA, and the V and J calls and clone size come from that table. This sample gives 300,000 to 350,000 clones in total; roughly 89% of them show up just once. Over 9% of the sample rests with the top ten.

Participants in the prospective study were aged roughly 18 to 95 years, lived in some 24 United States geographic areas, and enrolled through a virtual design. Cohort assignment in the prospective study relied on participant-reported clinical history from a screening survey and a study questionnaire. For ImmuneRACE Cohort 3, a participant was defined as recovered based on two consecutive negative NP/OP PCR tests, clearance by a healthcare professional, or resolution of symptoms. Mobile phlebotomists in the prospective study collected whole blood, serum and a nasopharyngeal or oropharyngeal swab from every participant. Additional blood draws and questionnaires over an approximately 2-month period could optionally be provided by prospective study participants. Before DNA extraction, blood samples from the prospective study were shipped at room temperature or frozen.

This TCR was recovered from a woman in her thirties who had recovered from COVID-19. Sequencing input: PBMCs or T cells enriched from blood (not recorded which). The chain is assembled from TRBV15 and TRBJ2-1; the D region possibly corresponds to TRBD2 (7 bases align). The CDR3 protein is CATSRDLGGALYNEQFF. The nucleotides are TGTGCCACCAGCAGAGATCTAGGGGGGGCCCTCTACAATGAGCAGTTCTTC.